Below are 22 T cell receptor beta chains sequenced from a single sample in a study of blood T cells in healthy people across ages. PCR was performed a second time for about 6 to 12 cycles using a sample-barcoded 5' primer and a J-beta primer mix. Each CDR3 protein gets one entry after TCRdb re-called the 5' RACE reads with MiXCR. The table lists hundreds of thousands of distinct CDR3 sequences, more than 45% of them singletons, with approximately 15% in the top ten. Material for sequencing was blood. The receptors here all came from a woman aged 80 or over in good health.

Points on this clonotype: A much larger clone is a single base away; this may be a read error. J is TRBJ2-1 and V is TRBV10-3, with D possibly being TRBD1 or TRBD2 (5 bases each). The CDR3 spans 12 residues. The germline V gene has CDR1 ENHRY and CDR2 SYGVKD. Trimming stripped 10 bases from V and 13 bases from J, with 20 bases between. The CDR3 nucleotides are TGTGCCACTGAAGGGCAGGGAGAGACCCAGTTCTTC. As protein: CATEGQGETQFF.

Concerning this clonotype: This may arise from a read error, as a much more abundant clone is one base away. J is TRBJ2-1 and V is TRBV7-6; no definite D call. Judging by the DNA end, TRBJ2-7 fits better; the J call may be wrong. The CDR3 length is 14 residues. Germline values: CDR1 SGHVS, CDR2 FNYEAQ. CDR3 DNA: TGTGCCAGCGGCCCAAGGACCGGCTACAATGAGCAGTACTTC. This translates into CASGPRTGYNEQYF.

The V gene is TRBV3-1, the J gene TRBJ2-3; tentatively, D is TRBD1 (5 bases). V shed 1 base and J shed 14 bases, with 28 bases lying between them. This CDR3 region has 17 residues. Germline values: CDR1 LGHDT, CDR2 YNNKEL (reference sequence). CDR3 sequence: CASSQGVSTRWGKYAYF. CDR3 coding DNA: TGTGCCAGCAGCCAAGGTGTTAGCACTCGGTGGGGCAAATACGCGTATTTT.

The rearrangement uses TRBV5-1 and TRBJ2-1; 7 bases match TRBD2. V lost 3 bases to trimming and J lost 3 bases; unmatched junction nucleotides: 6. The CDR3 length is 15 residues. Germline V gene lookup returns CDR1 SGHRS and CDR2 YFSETQ. CDR3 residues: CASSSGGRHYNEQFF. The CDR3 DNA reads as TGCGCCAGCAGCTCTGGCGGGAGACACTACAATGAGCAGTTCTTC.

This clonotype was found a few times. The rearrangement uses TRBV12-3 or TRBV12-4 and TRBJ2-1; tentatively, D is TRBD1 or TRBD2 (6 bases each). With 6 bases removed from V and 9 bases from J, the gap between germline ends came to 18 bases. The CDR3 extends over 14 amino acids. The CDR3 sequence is CASRAAGQGSEQFF. As DNA, the CDR3 is TGTGCCAGCAGAGCTGCGGGGCAGGGGAGTGAGCAGTTCTTC.

The chain has TRBV7-2 and TRBJ2-4; possible D gene TRBD2, 6 bases. This CDR3 is built from 15 residues. Germline V gene sequence: CDR1 SGHTA, CDR2 FQGNSA. The V end was cut by 5 bases, the J end by 3 bases, with 14 bases between. The CDR3 sequence is CASSRGQAGKNIQYF. CDR3 nucleotides: TGTGCCAGCAGCCGCGGGCAAGCGGGCAAAAACATTCAGTACTTC.

The chain is built from TRBV6-6 and TRBJ2-3; perhaps TRBD1 as D (6 bases). Germline-derived CDR1 and CDR2 are MNHNY and SVGAGI (reference sequence). This CDR3 has 13 amino acids. Trimming removed 7 bases at V and 1 base at J, with 9 bases between. In DNA, the CDR3 is TGTGCCAGCACTCCAGGGGGCACAGATACGCAGTATTTT. Protein: CASTPGGTDTQYF.

This clonotype has a single count. This chain connects TRBV9 to TRBJ2-3, with a possible D match to TRBD2 (6 bases). Germline V gene data show CDR1 as SGDLS and CDR2 as YYNGEE. V was pared by 4 bases and J by 7 bases, with 13 bases between. The CDR3 is 13 residues long. CDR3 DNA: TGTGCCAGCAGCCCACCGACTAGAAATACGCAGTATTTT. This sequence encodes CASSPPTRNTQYF.

This clonotype showed up many times. The chain employs TRBV6-6 and TRBJ2-5; tentative D call: TRBD1 (5 bases). The CDR3 consists of 15 residues. Germline CDR1 and CDR2: MNHNY and SVGAGI (reference sequence). Between the trimmed V and J ends, which lost 2 bases and 5 bases, there was a span of 15 bases. The CDR3 here is CASSYTQGLRETQYF. CDR3 bases: TGTGCCAGCAGTTACACCCAGGGATTAAGGGAGACCCAGTACTTC.

Comment on this clonotype: This could be a read error, since a much larger clone is one nucleotide away. The rearrangement uses TRBV20-1 and TRBJ2-1; 13 bases fit TRBD2. Germline CDR1 reads DFQATT; CDR2 reads SNEGSKA (reference sequence). This CDR3 region has 14 residues. CDR3 in DNA: TGCAGTGCTAGGACTAGCGGGAGGTACAATGGGCAGTTCTTC. Translating it yields CSARTSGRYNGQFF.

A word on this clonotype: A much larger clone differs from this one at a single base, so this may be a read error. The V gene is TRBV27, the J gene TRBJ1-2; D call uncertain. V lost 2 bases, J lost 4 bases, and 5 bases lay in between. Germline CDR1 and CDR2: MNHEY and SMNVEV (reference sequence). The length of the CDR3 is 12 residues. CDR3 coding DNA: TGTGCCAGCAGTTTAGACCGCTATGGCTACACCTTC. The encoded protein is CASSLDRYGYTF.

The chain has TRBV5-1 and TRBJ1-4; D not certain. The CDR3 is 15 residues long. Germline V gene data show CDR1 as SGHRS and CDR2 as YFSETQ. The V end lost 0 bases, the J end lost 8 bases, and 14 bases lay between the germline ends. The CDR3 nucleotides are TGCGCCAGCAGCTTGGTTGGTTCCCCCGAGGAAAAACTGTTTTTT. Its translation is CASSLVGSPEEKLFF.

In this sample, this clonotype turned up many times. The chain employs TRBV11-2 and TRBJ2-1; TRBD2 aligns across 10 bases. The CDR3 runs 16 residues. The V gene end was trimmed by 3 bases and the J gene end by 8 bases; junction bases not matched to a gene: 10. Germline V gene lookup returns CDR1 SGHAT and CDR2 FQNNGV. The CDR3 protein is CASSFSVQRGGHEQFF. The CDR3 coding sequence is TGTGCCAGCAGCTTTTCGGTCCAGCGGGGGGGCCATGAGCAGTTCTTC.

V and J are TRBV29-1 and TRBJ1-3; 10 bases fit TRBD1. The V segment lost 7 bases and the J segment 2 bases; nucleotides outside the gene matches: 5. The germline gives CDR1 SQVTM, CDR2 ANQGSEA. CDR3 length: 14 residues. CDR3 amino acids: CSARQGAAGNTIYF. The DNA for the CDR3 is TGCAGCGCAAGACAGGGGGCGGCTGGAAACACCATATATTTT.

The chain combines TRBV28 with TRBJ2-1; D ambiguous. Trimming stripped 1 base from V and 8 bases from J, with 9 bases between. CDR1 is MDHEN and CDR2 is SYDVKM in the germline V gene. The CDR3 is made up of 13 amino acids. The chain's CDR3 is CASSLSVAHEQFF. CDR3 in DNA: TGTGCCAGCAGTTTATCGGTGGCCCATGAGCAGTTCTTC.

This clonotype was observed a few times. V usage is TRBV5-1 and J usage is TRBJ2-3; D is perhaps TRBD1 (5 bases). The CDR3 runs to 13 residues. V was trimmed by 2 bases and J by 6 bases, leaving 10 bases between them. The germline V gene encodes CDR1 SGHRS and CDR2 YFSETQ. The CDR3 DNA reads as TGCGCCAGCAGCTTCCAGGGTGAGGATACGCAGTATTTT. This translates into CASSFQGEDTQYF.

This clonotype was observed a few times. The gene calls are TRBV4-3 and TRBJ2-5; 8 nucleotides match TRBD2. The germline V gene encodes CDR1 LGHNA and CDR2 YSLEER. The CDR3 consists of 15 residues. With V trimmed by 0 bases and J by 11 bases, 11 bases remained unmatched. This CDR3 is CASSQERGGSWEQYF. The CDR3 DNA is TGCGCCAGCAGCCAAGAACGGGGGGGCTCATGGGAGCAGTACTTC.

This clonotype was observed a handful of times. The gene calls are TRBV29-1 and TRBJ2-2, with a tentative D call TRBD2 (6 bases). This CDR3 contains 15 residues. CDR1 and CDR2 from the germline V gene are SQVTM and ANQGSEA. V lost 5 bases to trimming and J lost 0 bases, with 13 bases between them. Written as DNA, the CDR3 is TGCAGCGTTCCCGGGACTTACGCGAACACCGGGGAGCTGTTTTTT. Protein product: CSVPGTYANTGELFF.

As to this clonotype: A much larger clone is a single base away; this may be a read error. The chain has TRBV20-1 and TRBJ2-1; a weak D match, TRBD2 (6 bases). The closer fit of TRBJ2-7 to the DNA end suggests the J call may be wrong. The CDR3 covers 17 residues. Germline V gives CDR1 DFQATT, CDR2 SNEGSKA (reference sequence). CDR3 protein: CSALTRRAGSSYNEQYF. DNA for the CDR3: TGCAGTGCCTTAACCCGACGAGCGGGTAGCTCCTACAATGAGCAGTACTTC.

The chain combines TRBV9 with TRBJ2-1; D not resolved. V was pared by 0 bases and J by 5 bases, with 9 bases between. CDR1 SGDLS and CDR2 YYNGEE come from the germline V gene. CDR3 length equals 14 residues. Here the CDR3 DNA reads TGTGCCAGCAGCGTAGGGCCGGCGAACAATGAGCAGTTCTTC. Encoded protein: CASSVGPANNEQFF.

This clonotype was observed many times. The CDR3 sequence is CASRTKQGARTEAFF. The CDR3 region has the DNA TGTGCCAGCAGGACCAAACAGGGGGCGAGGACTGAAGCTTTCTTT. This chain uses TRBV6-5 with TRBJ1-1; 9 positions agree with TRBD1. CDR1 and CDR2 (germline): MNHEY, SVGAGI. The CDR3 consists of 15 residues. With 6 bases clipped from V and 5 bases from J, the junction kept 10 bases outside the gene matches.

This clonotype was counted at least ten times. The chain uses TRBV7-2 and TRBJ2-3; D gene uncertain. The CDR3 extends over 15 amino acids. CDR1 is SGHTA, CDR2 FQGNSA, per germline. Trimming shortened V by 2 bases and J by 0 bases, and 9 bases separated the two germline ends. DNA for the CDR3: TGTGCCAGCAGCTTACAGAGCTCTAGCACAGATACGCAGTATTTT. It is translated as CASSLQSSSTDTQYF.